The entry that follows covers one T cell receptor (beta chain) sequence. This receptor's antigen is unknown. No base qualities exist here, and no much larger clone lies one base off it. The treatment or condition label corresponds to: allogeneic hematopoietic cell transplantation with graft depleted of TCRalphabeta T cells and CD19 B cells. The children who served as transplant recipients had been given grafts of TCRalphabeta/CD19-depleted allogeneic hematopoietic cells. Receptor amplification or capture employed PCR. These reads were obtained on an Illumina HiSeq 2500. TCR library preparation used molecular barcoding, with unique molecular identifiers applied to normalize quantification of the TCRbeta repertoire. TCRdb reworked the public reads: Q25 trimming with fastp, MiXCR clone assembly, productive beta chains retained. Merged by CDR3 protein, the rows form single entries marked with the most common genes and DNA. In all, the sample holds about 830,000 distinct CDR3 sequences, and 16% of those were seen once. Roughly 5% of the sample rests with the top ten.

The data belong to a study of T-cell reconstitution after alpha-beta-depleted transplantation in children (TCRdb year 2016). General notes on the study: T-cell immune reconstitution after TCRalphabeta/CD19-depleted allogeneic hematopoietic cell transplantation in children was quantitatively tracked in the study by means of TCR repertoire profiling.

There are 15 amino acids in the CDR3, from cysteine to phenylalanine inclusive. Just CDR3 DNA is preserved here, 45 bases in frame from base 1. Looking up the germline V gene yields CDR1 KGHSH and CDR2 LQKENI. Clipping removes 0 bases from V and 7 bases from J, with 4 as the unmatched junction base count. The paper as a whole reports these results and caveats: In some patients, the high TCRbeta diversity seen at day 60 was put down to recipient T cells and intrathymic progenitors that had survived conditioning. Hyperexpanded clone frequencies declined over subsequent months; after one year, T-cell counts and TCRbeta diversity were mostly attributed to newly produced T cells. The apparently early recovery of alphabetaT-cell counts about two months after transplant reportedly depended on only several hundred rapidly expanded clones that came from non-depleted graft cells.

This sequence was found in a male patient aged 5 to 17 who had a stem cell transplant for acute lymphoblastic leukemia, so the T cells may come from the graft donor. This specimen was PBMCs, mostly from graft donor cells, taken 360 days after TCRalphabeta/CD19-depleted stem cell transplant. Rearrangement joined TRBV18 to TRBJ2-1; TRBD2 fits 9 bases in the junction. The CDR3 region: CASSPPAGGLNEQFF. The sequenced DNA is TGTGCCAGCTCACCACCAGCGGGAGGACTGAATGAGCAGTTCTTC.